Included here is one T cell receptor (beta chain) sequence, with context. The antigen is unknown. Trimming took 0 bases from V and 3 from J, leaving 5 bases between them. The CDR3 sequence is 14 residues long. Sample-barcoded 5' priming and a J-beta primer mix drove a second PCR of roughly 7 to 11 cycles. One entry per CDR3 protein, called by TCRdb with MiXCR from the 5' RACE reads. The sample holds fewer than 1.5 million distinct CDR3 sequences; about 40% are singletons and the top ten take approximately 7.9%. These data come from a study of blood T cells in healthy people across ages. Notes on the study in general: Donor CMV infection status was unknown, possibly confounding age-related changes in expanded clonotypes.

This receptor was taken from a woman younger than 30 in good health. The chain employs TRBV12-3 or TRBV12-4 and TRBJ2-2, with D unclear. The sample consisted of blood. For the CDR3, the DNA is TGTGCCAGCAGTTTAGCGCCTGACACCGGGGAGCTGTTTTTT. Protein: CASSLAPDTGELFF.